Listed here are 18 T cell receptor beta chains from one sample, sequenced in a study of cytomegalovirus exposure and HLA in healthy donors. With 60 Vbeta and 13 Jbeta primers, the PCR was carried out. Sequenced by immunoSEQ multiplex PCR; TCRdb stores in-frame clones only, minus some. Counted here are more than 150,000 clones, more than 75% occurring once; the ten biggest clones make up under 3%. Sequencing was performed on PBMCs. The receptors come from a woman in her 30s in good health and CMV-seropositive.

The rearrangement joins TRBV27 to TRBJ1-2; TRBD1 matches 8 bases. Germline CDR1 reads MNHEY; CDR2 reads SMNVEV (reference sequence). The CDR3 is made up of 15 amino acids. Germline trimming cut 3 bases from V and 2 bases from J; bases unmatched to any gene: 5. The CDR3, as DNA: TGTGCCAGCAGTTTTAGACAGGGGCAAAACTATGGCTACACCTTC. Its protein is CASSFRQGQNYGYTF.

The genes are TRBV25-1 and TRBJ1-2; D remains unclear. Germline V gene data show CDR1 as MGHDK and CDR2 as SYGVNS. Deletions cut 3 bases from V and 2 bases from J, with 7 bases between. This CDR3 has 13 amino acids. The chain's CDR3 is CASSDRLNYGYTF. CDR3 DNA: TGTGCCAGCAGTGACAGGTTGAACTATGGCTACACCTTC.

The rearrangement joins TRBV28 to TRBJ1-6, with 8 nucleotides matching TRBD1. Trimming took 5 bases from V and 5 from J; bases not matched to a gene: 8. Per the germline V gene, CDR1 is MDHEN and CDR2 is SYDVKM. CDR3 length: 16 residues. The CDR3 nucleotides read TGTGCCAGCAGTATAATCGGACAGGGAGATAATTCACCCCTCCACTTT. It yields the protein CASSIIGQGDNSPLHF.

The chain joins TRBV7-6 to TRBJ1-2, with 8 nucleotides matching TRBD1. The CDR3 sequence is 16 residues long. V shed 5 bases, J shed 3 bases, and the junction held 11 bases outside the gene matches. Germline lookup yields CDR1 SGHVS and CDR2 FNYEAQ. The CDR3 is CASSPRQGMGYYGYTF. CDR3 nucleotides: TGTGCCAGCAGCCCGCGACAGGGGATGGGATACTATGGCTACACCTTC.

The CDR3 sequence: CATSLGTSGGTDTQYF. CDR3 DNA sequence: TGTGCCACCAGCCTTGGGACTAGCGGGGGCACAGATACGCAGTATTTT. The gene calls are TRBV15 and TRBJ2-3; 13 nucleotides agree with TRBD2. Germline V gene sequence: CDR1 LNHNV, CDR2 YYDKDF (reference sequence). The CDR3 totals 16 residues. V dropped 5 bases and J dropped 1; count of bases not matched to a gene: 3.

The J gene is TRBJ2-7, the V gene TRBV29-1; 10 nucleotides agree with TRBD1. The CDR3 extends over 14 amino acids. CDR1 SQVTM and CDR2 ANQGSEA come from the germline V gene. Unmatched junction bases numbered 5, after V lost 5 bases and J lost 1 base. CDR3 nucleotide sequence: TGCAGCGTTTCCGGGACAGGGGCTTCCTACGAGCAGTACTTC. Amino acid sequence: CSVSGTGASYEQYF.

The chain employs TRBV2 and TRBJ2-7; TRBD2 agrees at 9 bases. Per germline, CDR1 SNHLY and CDR2 FYNNEI. The CDR3 sequence is 15 residues long. V shed 1 base, J shed 0 bases, and the junction held 1 base outside the gene matches. The CDR3 DNA reads as TGTGCCAGCAGTGAAGAGCGGGGGGACTCCTACGAGCAGTACTTC. Translation: CASSEERGDSYEQYF.

This clone was found a few times. CDR3 amino acids: CASSVPGDPNYEQYF. In DNA form, the CDR3 reads TGTGCCAGCAGCGTGCCTGGAGATCCCAACTACGAGCAGTACTTC. The J gene is TRBJ2-7, the V gene TRBV7-9, with D unclear. This CDR3 comprises 15 residues. Per germline, CDR1 SEHNR and CDR2 FQNEAQ (reference sequence). The V and J ends lost 5 bases and 3 bases respectively, with 17 bases between them.

This clone was detected a few times. CDR3 sequence (DNA): TGTGCCACCAGCCCGGGGGGGACAGGGTGGGAGCAGTACTTC. Its translation is CATSPGGTGWEQYF. The rearrangement uses TRBV15 and TRBJ2-7; maybe TRBD1 (9 bases). V was trimmed by 5 bases and J by 7 bases, leaving 18 bases between them. The CDR3 is 14 residues long. CDR1 and CDR2 (germline): LNHNV, YYDKDF (reference sequence). Variable domain in full (rest from reference TRBV15 and TRBJ2-7): DAMVIQNPRYQVTQFGKPVTLSCSQTLNHNVMYWYQQKSSQAPKLLFHYYDKDFNNEADTPDNFQSRRPNTSFCFLDIRSPGLGDTAMYLCATSPGGTGWEQYFGPGTRLTVT.

The chain carries TRBV19 and TRBJ2-1; TRBD1 aligns across 10 bases. V trimming: 5 bases; J trimming: 15 bases; junction bases outside the gene matches: 10. This CDR3 region has 13 residues. Germline loops: CDR1 LNHDA, CDR2 SQIVND (reference sequence). CDR3 coding DNA: TGTGCCAGTAGTCCAACCGGGACAGGGGTCCCGTTCTTC. Translated: CASSPTGTGVPFF.

The chain is built from TRBV12-5 and TRBJ2-2; 9 bases agree with TRBD1. Germline lookup yields CDR1 LGHNT and CDR2 FRNRAP. This CDR3 is built from 16 residues. V shed 5 bases, J shed 3 bases, and the junction held 7 bases outside the gene matches. CDR3 loop: CASGTRDRAHTGELFF. Here the CDR3 DNA reads TGTGCTAGTGGTACAAGGGACAGGGCCCACACCGGGGAGCTGTTTTTT.

V gene TRBV9 combines with J gene TRBJ1-5, with a tentative D call TRBD1 (5 bases). In germline, CDR1 is SGDLS, CDR2 YYNGEE. The CDR3 is 16 amino acids. Trimming took 0 bases from V and 2 from J, leaving 12 bases between them. CDR3 sequence: CASSVEPGEGNQPQHF. CDR3 coding DNA: TGTGCCAGCAGCGTAGAACCGGGGGAGGGCAATCAGCCCCAGCATTTT.

This clone is a singleton in its sample. V and J are TRBV28 and TRBJ2-5; 11 bases are a match to TRBD1. CDR1 is MDHEN, CDR2 SYDVKM, per germline. This CDR3 is built from 15 residues. After removal of 6 bases from V and 5 bases from J, the junction contained 8 bases not matched to a gene. The DNA for the CDR3 is TGTGCCAGCAGACTCTCCGGGACAGGGGGGGAGACCCAGTACTTC. Its protein is CASRLSGTGGETQYF.

The chain has TRBV10-3 and TRBJ2-5, with 9 bases matching TRBD1. The CDR3 has 14 residues. CDR1 ENHRY and CDR2 SYGVKD come from the germline V gene. The V gene end was trimmed by 6 bases and the J gene end by 5 bases; junction bases not matched to a gene: 7. The CDR3, as DNA: TGTGCCATCAGACCGGGACAGGGAGGTGAGACCCAGTACTTC. Translation gives CAIRPGQGGETQYF.

The chain combines TRBV9 with TRBJ2-1; TRBD1 aligns across 8 bases. Germline assignment: CDR1 SGDLS and CDR2 YYNGEE. This CDR3 is built from 16 residues. The trim removed 1 base at V and 0 bases at J, leaving 3 bases unmatched. CDR3 nucleotides: TGTGCCAGCAGCGTACGGACAGGGAGCTCCTACAATGAGCAGTTCTTC. Translated: CASSVRTGSSYNEQFF.

This chain joins TRBV7-8 and TRBJ2-3, with TRBD2 matching 11 bases. J gave up 0 bases and V 3 bases, and 2 bases lay outside the gene matches. The CDR3 totals 16 residues. Germline loops: CDR1 SGHVS, CDR2 FQNEAQ. CDR3 DNA: TGTGCCAGCAGCTTCCTAGCGGGGGGAAGCACAGATACGCAGTATTTT. Translation gives CASSFLAGGSTDTQYF. The full variable domain, its missing parts supplied by reference TRBV7-8 and TRBJ2-3, is GAGVSQSPRYKVAKRGQDVALRCDPISGHVSLFWYQQALGQGPEFLTYFQNEAQLDKSGLPSDRFFAERPEGSVSTLKIQRTQQEDSAVYLCASSFLAGGSTDTQYFGPGTRLTVL.

The chain carries TRBV7-3 and TRBJ2-7; D gene unclear. Germline CDR1 and CDR2: SGHTA and FQGTGA. The V end lost 1 base, the J end lost 0 bases, and 10 bases lay between the germline ends. This CDR3 has 15 residues. The CDR3 spells CASSLRGGNSYEQYF. The CDR3 bases are TGTGCCAGCAGCTTAAGAGGCGGAAACTCCTACGAGCAGTACTTC.

V is TRBV7-2 and J is TRBJ2-5, with a weak D call TRBD2 (7 bases). The J call may be incorrect, as the DNA end agrees better with TRBJ2-7. Per the germline V gene, CDR1 is SGHTA and CDR2 is FQGNSA. The CDR3 is 15 residues long. The chain's CDR3 is CASSLAGRGLGEQYF. CDR3 in DNA: TGTGCCAGCAGCTTAGCGGGGCGGGGGCTGGGCGAGCAGTACTTC.